This TCR beta chain was recovered during a study of cytomegalovirus exposure and HLA in healthy donors. PCR involved 60 Vbeta and 13 Jbeta primers. Original handling: In a later analysis, of some 80 million unique beta chains, about 12 million appeared in at least two donors. Only in-frame clones appear in the TCRdb table, and some are missing; sequencing was by immunoSEQ multiplex PCR. The V and J calls and clone size are taken from that table; D and trimming were inferred from the DNA. In the table there are 150,000 to 200,000 clones, around 80% of which are singletons. Sequencing was carried out using PBMCs. This receptor was obtained from a woman in her 40s in good health and CMV-seronegative.

In DNA form, the CDR3 reads TGCGCCAGCAGCTTCGAGGGTCCCCCAGATACGCAGTATTTT. Protein sequence: CASSFEGPPDTQYF. V is TRBV5-1 and J is TRBJ2-3, with D possibly TRBD2 on 5 matching bases. CDR3 length: 14 residues. V dropped 2 bases and J dropped 4 bases, with 11 bases sitting between them. Germline V gene lookup returns CDR1 SGHRS and CDR2 YFSETQ. The full variable domain, with the rest looked up from reference TRBV5-1 and TRBJ2-3, is KAGVTQTPRYLIKTRGQQVTLSCSPISGHRSVSWYQQTPGQGLQFLFEYFSETQRNKGNFPGRFSGRQFSNSRSEMNVSTLELGDSALYLCASSFEGPPDTQYFGPGTRLTVL.